These T cell receptor beta chains were read from a single sample in a study of CD4 T cell repertoires in COVID-19. The method was immunoSEQ multiplex PCR; TCRdb's version includes in-frame clones alone and lacks a portion of them. The data contain over 75,000 clones, 83% of them seen just once; the ten biggest clones take up over 0.45%. This sample comprised CD4+ T cells from peripheral blood, obtained after recovery from COVID-19. The receptors derive from a human donor who had COVID-19. Both conserved end residues are part of each CDR3. The D gene is left open where the match is weak. The size entry is marked missing in some rows and otherwise reads once, few, many or a size class.

clone size: NA; CDR3 length: 18; D gene: TRBD2; J gene: TRBJ2-5; V gene: TRBV18; CDR3 DNA: TGTGCCAGCTCACCAGTTCAAGCGGGAGCGGGGAACCAAGAGACCCAGTACTTC; CDR3 protein: CASSPVQAGAGNQETQYF
clone size: NA; CDR3 length: 16; D gene: TRBD2; J gene: TRBJ2-5; V gene: TRBV5-4; CDR3 DNA: TGTGCCAGCAGCTTAAGGAGCGGGAGAGGCGGAGAGACCCAGTACTTC; CDR3 protein: CASSLRSGRGGETQYF
clone size: few; CDR3 length: 15; D gene: NA; J gene: TRBJ1-5; V gene: TRBV6-5; CDR3 DNA: TGTGCCAGCAGTAAAACCCGGGACAGCAATCAGCCCCAGCATTTT; CDR3 protein: CASSKTRDSNQPQHF
clone size: NA; CDR3 length: 14; D gene: TRBD1; J gene: TRBJ1-2; V gene: TRBV6-5; CDR3 DNA: TGTGCCAGCAGCCCGACAGGGGGGTACTATGGCTACACCTTC; CDR3 protein: CASSPTGGYYGYTF
clone size: NA; CDR3 length: 15; D gene: NA; J gene: TRBJ2-7; V gene: TRBV5-5; CDR3 DNA: TGTGCCAGCAGCTTGGTCTTGGGTGGGGCCTACGAGCAGTACTTC; CDR3 protein: CASSLVLGGAYEQYF
clone size: NA; CDR3 length: 15; D gene: NA; J gene: TRBJ2-5; V gene: TRBV10-1; CDR3 DNA: TGCGCCAGCAGTGAGTCGCAGGCCGGCGGGGAGACCCAGTACTTC; CDR3 protein: CASSESQAGGETQYF
clone size: NA; CDR3 length: 13; D gene: NA; J gene: TRBJ2-7; V gene: TRBV10-3; CDR3 DNA: TGTGCCGTCGAGACAGAGGGTACCTACGAGCAGTACTTC; CDR3 protein: CAVETEGTYEQYF
clone size: NA; CDR3 length: 16; D gene: TRBD1; J gene: TRBJ1-2; V gene: TRBV5-1; CDR3 DNA: TGCGCCAGCAGCCCCCGGGACAGCTCTTCTAACTATGGCTACACCTTC; CDR3 protein: CASSPRDSSSNYGYTF
clone size: NA; CDR3 length: 14; D gene: NA; J gene: TRBJ2-1; V gene: TRBV11-2; CDR3 DNA: TGTGCCAGCAGCTTAGATGCCGGTTACAATGAGCAGTTCTTC; CDR3 protein: CASSLDAGYNEQFF
clone size: NA; CDR3 length: 13; D gene: NA; J gene: TRBJ1-1; V gene: TRBV11-3; CDR3 DNA: TGTGCCAGCAGCTTAATACCGGGAGGCGAAGCTTTCTTT; CDR3 protein: CASSLIPGGEAFF
clone size: NA; CDR3 length: 17; D gene: NA; J gene: TRBJ2-3; V gene: TRBV4-1; CDR3 DNA: TGCGCCAGCAGCCAAGATTACAGCATCTCTAGCACAGATACGCAGTATTTT; CDR3 protein: CASSQDYSISSTDTQYF
clone size: NA; CDR3 length: 15; D gene: NA; J gene: TRBJ1-3; V gene: TRBV3-1/TRBV3-2; CDR3 DNA: TGTGCCAGCAGCCAAGGGCAGTTCTCTGGAAACACCATATATTTT; CDR3 protein: CASSQGQFSGNTIYF
clone size: NA; CDR3 length: 11; D gene: NA; J gene: TRBJ2-1; V gene: TRBV6-1; CDR3 DNA: TGTGCCAGCAGTTCCACCAAGGAGCAGTTCTTC; CDR3 protein: CASSSTKEQFF
clone size: NA; CDR3 length: 18; D gene: TRBD1; J gene: TRBJ1-5; V gene: TRBV2; CDR3 DNA: TGTGCCAGCAGTGATGGGGACAGGGGGCTTAAAGGGGATCAGCCCCAGCATTTT; CDR3 protein: CASSDGDRGLKGDQPQHF
clone size: once; CDR3 length: 15; D gene: TRBD1; J gene: TRBJ1-1; V gene: TRBV30; CDR3 DNA: TGTGCCTGGAGTGTTACAGGGGGCATGGTCACTGAAGCTTTCTTT; CDR3 protein: CAWSVTGGMVTEAFF
clone size: NA; CDR3 length: 14; D gene: TRBD2; J gene: TRBJ2-1; V gene: TRBV6-5; CDR3 DNA: TGTGCCAGCAAGGGACTAGCGGGTGCGGGTGAGCAGTTCTTC; CDR3 protein: CASKGLAGAGEQFF
clone size: NA; CDR3 length: 12; D gene: TRBD1; J gene: TRBJ1-6; V gene: TRBV28; CDR3 DNA: TGTGCCAGCAGTGAAGGGACAGCAGTAGTCCACTTT; CDR3 protein: CASSEGTAVVHF
clone size: NA; CDR3 length: 18; D gene: TRBD1; J gene: TRBJ2-1; V gene: TRBV19; CDR3 DNA: TGTGCCAGTAGTATAGAGGAAACAGGGGGCAGCTCCTACAATGAGCAGTTCTTC; CDR3 protein: CASSIEETGGSSYNEQFF
clone size: NA; CDR3 length: 15; D gene: NA; J gene: TRBJ2-1; V gene: TRBV7-2; CDR3 DNA: TGTGCCAGCAGCTTACAAGGTGCGGGATTAGGGGAGCAGTTCTTC; CDR3 protein: CASSLQGAGLGEQFF
clone size: NA; CDR3 length: 13; D gene: TRBD1; J gene: TRBJ2-7; V gene: TRBV19; CDR3 DNA: TGTGCCAGTAGCCCCCAGACAGGGTTCGAGCAGTACTTC; CDR3 protein: CASSPQTGFEQYF
clone size: NA; CDR3 length: 16; D gene: NA; J gene: TRBJ1-5; V gene: TRBV7-2; CDR3 DNA: TGTGCCAGCAGCTTAGGGGCGTCGGGGCTCAATCAGCCCCAGCATTTT; CDR3 protein: CASSLGASGLNQPQHF
clone size: NA; CDR3 length: 15; D gene: NA; J gene: TRBJ2-3; V gene: TRBV25-1; CDR3 DNA: TGTGCCAGCAGTGAAGTCGGGAGAAGCACAGATACGCAGTATTTT; CDR3 protein: CASSEVGRSTDTQYF
clone size: once; CDR3 length: 13; D gene: NA; J gene: TRBJ1-2; V gene: TRBV27; CDR3 DNA: TGTGCCAGCAGTTTACAGAGTGGGTATGGCTACACCTTC; CDR3 protein: CASSLQSGYGYTF
clone size: NA; CDR3 length: 19; D gene: TRBD2; J gene: TRBJ2-5; V gene: TRBV24-1; CDR3 DNA: TGTGCCACCAGTGATTTGCGGGGCGGGACTAGCGGATTCCAAGAGACCCAGTACTTC; CDR3 protein: CATSDLRGGTSGFQETQYF
clone size: NA; CDR3 length: 12; D gene: NA; J gene: TRBJ1-4; V gene: TRBV6-5; CDR3 DNA: TGTGCCAGCAGTCAATTTAATGAAAAACTGTTTTTT; CDR3 protein: CASSQFNEKLFF
clone size: NA; CDR3 length: 12; D gene: NA; J gene: TRBJ2-3; V gene: TRBV12-3/TRBV12-4; CDR3 DNA: TGTGCCAGCAGTCCCCGTACAGATACGCAGTATTTT; CDR3 protein: CASSPRTDTQYF
clone size: NA; CDR3 length: 19; D gene: NA; J gene: TRBJ1-5; V gene: TRBV4-2; CDR3 DNA: TGTGCCAGCAGCCAAGATGAGTTTGTGGGGGGTGTGGGCAATCAGCCCCAGCATTTT; CDR3 protein: CASSQDEFVGGVGNQPQHF
clone size: NA; CDR3 length: 14; D gene: TRBD1; J gene: TRBJ1-4; V gene: TRBV5-1; CDR3 DNA: TGCGCCAGCAGCCCTGGGACAGGGAATGAAAAACTGTTTTTT; CDR3 protein: CASSPGTGNEKLFF
clone size: NA; CDR3 length: 15; D gene: NA; J gene: TRBJ2-1; V gene: TRBV5-1; CDR3 DNA: TGCGCCAGCAGCTTGGCCGGCGGGCTGGACAATGAGCAGTTCTTC; CDR3 protein: CASSLAGGLDNEQFF
clone size: NA; CDR3 length: 15; D gene: NA; J gene: TRBJ1-6; V gene: TRBV14; CDR3 DNA: TGTGCCAGCAGCCAAGGGGAGGATTATAATTCACCCCTCCACTTT; CDR3 protein: CASSQGEDYNSPLHF
clone size: NA; CDR3 length: 15; D gene: TRBD2; J gene: TRBJ2-1; V gene: TRBV6-5; CDR3 DNA: TGTGCCAGCAGTTCCAGCGGGGCAACCTACAATGAGCAGTTCTTC; CDR3 protein: CASSSSGATYNEQFF
clone size: NA; CDR3 length: 13; D gene: NA; J gene: TRBJ1-1; V gene: TRBV5-1; CDR3 DNA: TGCGCCAGCAGTATGACAACCAACACTGAAGCTTTCTTT; CDR3 protein: CASSMTTNTEAFF
clone size: NA; CDR3 length: 14; D gene: NA; J gene: TRBJ1-1; V gene: TRBV19; CDR3 DNA: TGTGCCAGTAGTAGGGTCCCGGTGAACACTGAAGCTTTCTTT; CDR3 protein: CASSRVPVNTEAFF
clone size: NA; CDR3 length: 15; D gene: NA; J gene: TRBJ2-3; V gene: TRBV19; CDR3 DNA: TGTGCCAGTAAATTCGGAGGGGCCAACACAGATACGCAGTATTTT; CDR3 protein: CASKFGGANTDTQYF
clone size: NA; CDR3 length: 15; D gene: TRBD2; J gene: TRBJ2-5; V gene: TRBV5-4; CDR3 DNA: TGTGCCAGCAGCCCGACTAGCGGGGGCACCGAGACCCAGTACTTC; CDR3 protein: CASSPTSGGTETQYF
clone size: NA; CDR3 length: 19; D gene: TRBD2; J gene: TRBJ2-3; V gene: TRBV2; CDR3 DNA: TGTGCCAGCAGTGGCTTTGCGACTAGCGGGGGGGCCGCCGCCTCTACGCAGTATTTT; CDR3 protein: CASSGFATSGGAAASTQYF
clone size: NA; CDR3 length: 18; D gene: TRBD1; J gene: TRBJ2-3; V gene: TRBV24-1; CDR3 DNA: TGTGCCACCAGTGATAAAGGGGGAGACAGGGTTTTTCGGGATACGCAGTATTTT; CDR3 protein: CATSDKGGDRVFRDTQYF